This TCR beta chain was found in a study of blood T cell repertoires in COVID-19. Background on the study: COVID-19 samples collected from the United States, Italy and Spain covered acute and convalescent phases. Sources were T cells, B-cell-depleted T cells, or PBMCs; the material itself was cDNA or gDNA.

Original data processing: Reference gene primer amplification gave nucleated cell count estimates. Profiling relied on immunoSEQ multiplex PCR, and the TCRdb table lists in-frame clones only, not all of them. The DNA was the basis for D and trimming; V, J and clone size are from that table. The sample holds approximately 110,000 clones; over 70% are singletons and the top ten take 4% to 5.5%. The CDR3 runs 14 residues. Germline V lookup: CDR1 SGHDT, CDR2 YYEEEE. V was shortened by 0 bases and J by 2 bases, with 8 bases between the two germline ends. The sample consisted of peripheral blood. The V call is TRBV5-6, the J call TRBJ1-1; unclear D gene. This receptor was identified in a human donor in a cohort sampled during active or convalescent COVID-19. Here the CDR3 DNA reads TGTGCCAGCAGCTTGGCGTGGGCTAACACTGAAGCTTTCTTT. It is translated as CASSLAWANTEAFF.